This T cell receptor beta chain was observed in a study of T-cell memory formation after mild COVID-19. Study at large: TCR clusters were largely donor specific. Overall study findings and caveats: Pre-infection memory showed some responding clones, and this suggested that cross-reactive memory joined.

Germline assignment: CDR1 MGHRA and CDR2 YSYEKL. This CDR3 spans 14 amino acids. V lost 4 bases, J lost 4 bases, and 13 bases lay in between. This clonotype was detected many times. Its antigen is still unknown. Constant-segment primers were used for 5'RACE, and the resulting TCR alpha and TCR beta cDNA libraries carried sample barcodes and UMIs. TCRdb fed the 5' RACE reads into MiXCR, producing one record per CDR3 protein. The sample has more than 250,000 distinct CDR3 sequences; about 17% are singletons. The rearrangement uses TRBV4-1 and TRBJ1-1; D not resolved. This receptor was identified in a young man who had mild COVID-19 (a few samples of this study predate the infection). Cell type and time point are not known. Sequences were obtained from PBMCs or a T cell subset sorted from them (not recorded which). The CDR3 protein is CASSLPNQATEAFF. CDR3 bases: TGCGCCAGCAGCCTACCAAACCAGGCCACTGAAGCTTTCTTT.